A single sample is the source of the 17 T cell receptor beta chains below, sequenced in a study of blood T cell repertoires in COVID-19. Sequencing used immunoSEQ multiplex PCR; TCRdb keeps in-frame clones, though not all of them. This table holds some 200,000 clones, around 94% found once. Source material: peripheral blood. The receptors here all came from a man aged 25 to 40 with COVID-19, enrolled during active disease.

In its sample, this clone was seen a few times. This chain links TRBV3-1 (or the pseudogene TRBV3-2) with TRBJ2-1; 7 bases map to TRBD2. CDR3 length: 15 residues. The trim removed 1 base at V and 2 bases at J, leaving 2 bases unmatched. Germline V gene data show CDR1 as LGHDT and CDR2 as YNNKEL (reference sequence). CDR3 loop: CASSQGGGAYNEQFF. The CDR3 DNA is TGTGCCAGCAGCCAAGGTGGGGGGGCCTACAATGAGCAGTTCTTC.

This chain uses TRBV6-5 with TRBJ1-2; D unresolved. Trimming cost V 5 bases and J 3 bases, with 13 bases left between them. The CDR3 consists of 14 residues. The germline V gene has CDR1 MNHEY and CDR2 SVGAGI. The CDR3 coding sequence is TGTGCCAGCAGTAATTCGGGGTCCGACTATGGCTACACCTTC. Translating it yields CASSNSGSDYGYTF.

The chain recombines TRBV7-9 with TRBJ2-2; D is possibly TRBD1 (6 bases). V was pared by 5 bases and J by 5 bases, with 9 bases between. CDR1 and CDR2 from the germline V gene are SEHNR and FQNEAQ (reference sequence). The length of the CDR3 is 13 residues. In DNA, the CDR3 is TGTGCCAGCAGCCCGACAGGAACCGGGGAGCTGTTTTTT. Its translation is CASSPTGTGELFF.

The chain links TRBV7-2 to TRBJ2-6; D unresolved. The CDR3 is 15 residues long. The germline V gene encodes CDR1 SGHTA and CDR2 FQGNSA. V was cut by 2 bases and J by 4 bases, with 9 bases left in between. The CDR3 nucleotides are TGTGCCAGCAGCTTACAGGTCACCGGGGCCAACGTCCTGACTTTC. It yields the protein CASSLQVTGANVLTF.

The rearrangement uses TRBV6-5 and TRBJ2-5; 10 positions agree with TRBD2. Germline assignment: CDR1 MNHEY and CDR2 SVGAGI. J was trimmed by 2 bases and V by 6 bases; bases with no gene match: 3. CDR3 length: 14 residues. The CDR3 DNA reads as TGTGCCAGCAGCCGTAGCGGGGGGCAAGAGACCCAGTACTTC. Translation: CASSRSGGQETQYF.

The CDR3 bases are TGTGCCAGCAGCAACAGGACAGGCTATGGCTACACCTTC. It encodes CASSNRTGYGYTF. This chain uses TRBV3-1 (or the pseudogene TRBV3-2) with TRBJ1-2, with 7 bases that match TRBD1. Germline assignment: CDR1 LGHDT and CDR2 YNNKEL (reference sequence). J gave up 4 bases and V 5 bases, and 4 bases lay outside the gene matches. The CDR3 has 13 residues.

This clone appeared a few times. The rearrangement joins TRBV5-1 to TRBJ1-5, with 8 bases lining up with TRBD1. With 4 bases clipped from V and 1 base from J, the junction kept 4 bases outside the gene matches. The CDR3 has 15 amino acids. CDR1 is SGHRS and CDR2 is YFSETQ in the germline V gene. CDR3 region: CASSPDRVSNQPQHF. Here the CDR3 DNA reads TGCGCCAGCAGCCCGGACAGGGTGAGCAATCAGCCCCAGCATTTT. The whole variable domain, filled in from reference TRBV5-1 and TRBJ1-5, reads KAGVTQTPRYLIKTRGQQVTLSCSPISGHRSVSWYQQTPGQGLQFLFEYFSETQRNKGNFPGRFSGRQFSNSRSEMNVSTLELGDSALYLCASSPDRVSNQPQHFGDGTRLSIL.

The V gene is TRBV3-1 (or the pseudogene TRBV3-2), the J gene TRBJ1-1, with 7 nucleotides matching TRBD1. The junction had 2 bases not matched to a gene; V was cut back by 4 bases and J by 0 bases. Germline assignment: CDR1 LGHDT and CDR2 YNNKEL (reference sequence). The CDR3 covers 14 residues. The CDR3 DNA is TGTGCCAGCAGCCTGGACAGGATGAACACTGAAGCTTTCTTT. This encodes CASSLDRMNTEAFF.

The genes are TRBV5-1 and TRBJ2-1, with D perhaps matching TRBD2 (7 bases). The V gene lost 4 bases and the J gene lost 2 bases, with 16 bases spanning the gap. This CDR3 is 16 amino acids long. Per the germline V gene, CDR1 is SGHRS and CDR2 is YFSETQ. CDR3 amino acids: CASSAFAGAPYNEQFF. CDR3 sequence (DNA): TGCGCCAGCAGCGCATTTGCGGGGGCCCCCTACAATGAGCAGTTCTTC. The full variable domain, rest sourced from reference TRBV5-1 and TRBJ2-1, is KAGVTQTPRYLIKTRGQQVTLSCSPISGHRSVSWYQQTPGQGLQFLFEYFSETQRNKGNFPGRFSGRQFSNSRSEMNVSTLELGDSALYLCASSAFAGAPYNEQFFGPGTRLTVL.

The chain carries TRBV18 and TRBJ2-7; possible D gene TRBD1, 6 bases. V lost 2 bases to trimming and J lost 2 bases, with 10 bases between them. The CDR3 has 14 amino acids. Germline V gives CDR1 KGHSH, CDR2 LQKENI. The DNA for the CDR3 is TGTGCCAGCTCACCAGGACAGAATGCCTACGAGCAGTACTTC. Protein sequence: CASSPGQNAYEQYF.

The V and J genes are TRBV6-7 and TRBJ2-1; 9 positions agree with TRBD1. TRBV6-7 is designated an ORF whose function remains uncertain. With V trimmed by 11 bases and J by 1 base, 6 bases remained unmatched. This CDR3 region has 14 residues. This CDR3 reads CALPGQGSYNEQFF. CDR3 in DNA: TGTGCCCTCCCGGGACAGGGATCCTACAATGAGCAGTTCTTC.

The chain carries TRBV19 and TRBJ2-7; tentative D call: TRBD1 (6 bases). Between the trimmed V and J ends, which lost 6 bases and 3 bases, there was a span of 18 bases. Germline CDR1 reads LNHDA; CDR2 reads SQIVND (reference sequence). The CDR3 is made up of 15 amino acids. CDR3 residues: CASSPATGVGYEQYF. The CDR3 DNA follows: TGTGCCAGTAGCCCTGCGACAGGAGTAGGCTACGAGCAGTACTTC.

The chain recombines TRBV2 with TRBJ1-5, with no clear D. The length of the CDR3 is 10 residues. V gave up 9 bases and J gave up 7 bases, with 7 bases separating them. Germline V gives CDR1 SNHLY, CDR2 FYNNEI. CDR3 bases: TGTGCCAGTGGAGGACAGCCCCAGCATTTT. This gives the protein CASGGQPQHF.

The rearrangement joins TRBV18 to TRBJ2-3, with D perhaps matching TRBD2 (7 bases). The CDR3 is 16 residues long. Germline-derived CDR1 and CDR2 are KGHSH and LQKENI. V gave up 0 bases and J gave up 4 bases, with 14 bases separating them. This chain's CDR3 is CASSPPSQGGADTQYF. The CDR3 nucleotides are TGTGCCAGCTCACCACCCAGCCAAGGGGGGGCAGATACGCAGTATTTT. Complete variable domain (other parts from reference TRBV18 and TRBJ2-3): NAGVMQNPRHLVRRRGQEARLRCSPMKGHSHVYWYRQLPEEGLKFMVYLQKENIIDESGMPKERFSAEFPKEGPSILRIQQVVRGDSAAYFCASSPPSQGGADTQYFGPGTRLTVL.

V gene TRBV12-3 or TRBV12-4 combines with J gene TRBJ1-1; D unresolved. The V and J ends lost 6 bases and 3 bases respectively, with 8 bases between them. The length of the CDR3 is 12 residues. CDR3 sequence (DNA): TGTGCCAGCAGCGGCGGCTACACTGAAGCTTTCTTT. This gives the protein CASSGGYTEAFF.

The chain combines TRBV2 with TRBJ1-6, with D possibly matching TRBD1 (5 bases). CDR3 length: 13 residues. Trimming removed 9 bases at V and 9 bases at J, with 15 bases between. CDR1 and CDR2 (germline): SNHLY, FYNNEI. The CDR3 is CASDRKRLSPLHF. The CDR3, as DNA: TGTGCCAGTGACAGAAAACGACTTTCACCCCTCCACTTT.

This chain links TRBV30 with TRBJ1-5, with D tentatively TRBD1 (5 bases). V dropped 1 base and J dropped 5 bases, with 9 bases sitting between them. The germline CDR1 and CDR2 sequences are GTSNPN and SVGIG (reference sequence). This CDR3 comprises 13 residues. The chain's CDR3 is CAWSGGGYQPQHF. The CDR3 region has the DNA TGTGCCTGGAGTGGCGGGGGATATCAGCCCCAGCATTTT.